This TCR beta chain was captured by sequencing in a study of control samples from healthy donors and cancer patients. This CDR3 spans 16 amino acids. Germline loops: CDR1 MNHEY, CDR2 SVGAGI. Trimming removed 2 bases from V and 4 bases from J, with 17 bases in between. Only in-frame clones appear in the TCRdb table, and some are missing; sequencing was by immunoSEQ multiplex PCR. The data hold 80,000 to 100,000 clones, with about 91% observed a single time. The chain is built from TRBV6-5 and TRBJ2-5; D remains ambiguous. Sample: blood. The sequence was obtained from a man under 40 in good health. In DNA form, the CDR3 reads TGTGCCAGCAGTTACATCGGACGGAGATTGGGAGAGACCCAGTACTTC. Protein: CASSYIGRRLGETQYF.